Shown below are 26 T cell receptor beta chains from a single sample sequenced in a study of CD8 T cells in ankylosing spondylitis. Points from the study as a whole: Seemingly characteristic of ankylosing spondylitis blood was a TCR beta motif consisting of 7 or 8 highly homologous variants.

TCRdb fed the 5' RACE reads into MiXCR, producing one record per CDR3 protein. The sample includes hundreds of thousands of distinct CDR3 sequences, approximately 12% seen only once; the top ten take under 7.5%. Their cognate antigens are unknown. The sequenced sample consisted of blood, either unsorted or a sorted T cell fraction (not recorded which). The receptors come from a male donor with ankylosing spondylitis.

This clonotype was seen more than once but under ten times. CDR3 bases: TGTGCCAGCAGCTTAGAAGAAGGGCTAGTCAATGAGCAGTTCTTC. This codes for CASSLEEGLVNEQFF. This sequence joins TRBV11-2 and TRBJ2-1; no definite D call. This CDR3 contains 15 residues. Trimming took 0 bases from V and 6 from J, leaving 12 bases between them. Germline CDR1 SGHAT, CDR2 FQNNGV.

The rearrangement joins TRBV20-1 to TRBJ2-3; D is perhaps TRBD1 or TRBD2 (5 bases each). The germline V and J ends were trimmed by 2 bases and 0 bases, with 12 bases remaining between them. CDR1 and CDR2 from the germline V gene are DFQATT and SNEGSKA (reference sequence). This CDR3 region has 15 residues. CDR3 region: CSARSRDLSTDTQYF. The CDR3 DNA reads as TGCAGTGCTAGATCCCGGGACCTCAGCACAGATACGCAGTATTTT.

In its sample, this clonotype was seen a few times. This rearrangement joins TRBV10-2 to TRBJ1-5; D ambiguous. V dropped 3 bases and J dropped 3 bases, with 6 bases sitting between them. The CDR3 consists of 13 residues. Germline-derived CDR1 and CDR2 are WSHSY and SAAADI. Written as DNA, the CDR3 is TGCGCCAGCAGTGAATTCCACAATCAGCCCCAGCATTTT. Translation gives CASSEFHNQPQHF.

This clonotype was picked up many times. The chain links TRBV4-1 to TRBJ1-1; 7 positions agree with TRBD1. Germline V lookup: CDR1 MGHRA, CDR2 YSYEKL. V lost 5 bases, J lost 7 bases, and 13 bases stayed unmatched. There are 15 residues in the CDR3. For the CDR3, the DNA is TGCGCCAGCAGCGACAGGACAGGCTCATCGAATGAAGCTTTCTTT. Protein product: CASSDRTGSSNEAFF.

This chain uses TRBV15 with TRBJ2-7; D is uncertain. Per the germline V gene, CDR1 is LNHNV and CDR2 is YYDKDF (reference sequence). The CDR3 contains 13 residues. The V and J ends lost 6 bases and 5 bases respectively, with 14 bases between them. The CDR3 sequence is CATRGFSFDEQYF. In DNA, the CDR3 is TGTGCCACCAGGGGATTTTCCTTCGACGAGCAGTACTTC.

This clonotype was found a few times. V gene TRBV11-2 combines with J gene TRBJ2-7, with D perhaps matching TRBD2 (6 bases). The V gene's germline CDR1 is SGHAT and CDR2 FQNNGV. Trimming left V 3 bases short and J 3 bases short, with 12 bases between. This CDR3 comprises 14 residues. CDR3: CASSFSRGFYEQYF. DNA of the CDR3: TGTGCCAGCAGCTTTAGTCGGGGGTTCTACGAGCAGTACTTC.

This clonotype was seen more than once but under ten times. The gene calls are TRBV10-3 and TRBJ2-1; D may be TRBD1 or TRBD2 (5 bases each). V lost 6 bases and J 9 bases, leaving 24 bases between the germline ends. This CDR3 comprises 16 residues. CDR1 is ENHRY and CDR2 is SYGVKD in the germline V gene. The CDR3 reads CAISEGISSRDGEQFF. In nucleotides, the CDR3 is TGTGCCATCAGCGAAGGGATTAGCTCAAGGGACGGTGAGCAGTTCTTC.

This clonotype was recorded at least ten times. The rearrangement uses TRBV29-1 and TRBJ1-1, with D perhaps TRBD1 (5 bases). Germline V gene data show CDR1 as SQVTM and CDR2 as ANQGSEA. The CDR3 length is 14 residues. The germline V and J ends were trimmed by 3 bases and 1 base, with 12 bases remaining between them. For the CDR3, the DNA is TGCAGCGTTGACCTGGGACTGCCGAACACTGAAGCTTTCTTT. Translated, it gives CSVDLGLPNTEAFF.

This clonotype was seen only a few times. CDR3 nucleotides: TGTGCCAGCAGCCAAGATCCACAGGGTAAGGCTTTCTTT. Translation: CASSQDPQGKAFF. The rearrangement uses TRBV3-1 and TRBJ1-1, with D possibly being TRBD1 (6 bases). This CDR3 has 13 amino acids. V was shortened by 0 bases and J by 11 bases, with 13 bases between the two germline ends. Germline assignment: CDR1 LGHDT and CDR2 YNNKEL (reference sequence).

The sample holds a few counts of this clonotype. The rearrangement links TRBV6-2 or TRBV6-3 to TRBJ1-2, with unresolved D. CDR3 length: 13 amino acids. Trimming took 8 bases from V and 1 from J, leaving 11 bases between them. The germline gives CDR1 MNHEY, CDR2 SVGEGT. The CDR3 loop reads CASRDTVNYGYTF. DNA of the CDR3: TGTGCCAGCCGAGACACAGTTAACTATGGCTACACCTTC.

This clonotype was detected a few times. The rearrangement uses TRBV5-1 and TRBJ2-2, with 7 bases identical to TRBD2. Germline-derived CDR1 and CDR2 are SGHRS and YFSETQ. The V and J ends lost 1 base and 4 bases, in that order; junction bases with no gene match: 7. The CDR3 has 16 residues. CDR3 region: CASSLLAGVTTGELFF. DNA of the CDR3: TGCGCCAGCAGCTTGCTGGCGGGAGTAACCACCGGGGAGCTGTTTTTT.

This clonotype was detected ten times or more. The rearrangement uses TRBV4-1 and TRBJ1-3; D not certain. The V end lost 4 bases, the J end lost 7 bases, and 14 bases lay between the germline ends. The CDR3 is made up of 14 amino acids. The germline V gene has CDR1 MGHRA and CDR2 YSYEKL. CDR3 loop: CASSRTFGLNTIYF. CDR3 DNA: TGCGCCAGCAGCCGCACTTTTGGGCTCAACACCATATATTTT.

This clonotype was found many times. This chain joins TRBV5-1 and TRBJ2-2; D unclear. CDR1 SGHRS and CDR2 YFSETQ come from the germline V gene. The CDR3 length is 15 residues. Trimming took off 2 bases at V and 4 bases at J, with 12 bases between the two ends. The CDR3 DNA follows: TGCGCCAGCAGCTTAAGCGTGTCGAGCACCGGGGAGCTGTTTTTT. Translated, it gives CASSLSVSSTGELFF.

The chain carries TRBV12-3 or TRBV12-4 and TRBJ1-2, with 7 bases lining up with TRBD1. V was pared by 6 bases and J by 8 bases, with 6 bases of the junction left unmatched. The CDR3 spans 12 residues. The CDR3, as DNA: TGTGCCAGCAGGGAAACAGGGGCCGGCTACACCTTC. This sequence encodes CASRETGAGYTF.

This clonotype occurred a few times. The J gene is TRBJ2-1, the V gene TRBV20-1; 9 bases are shared with TRBD2. Trimming at V came to 6 bases and at J to 9 bases, leaving 15 bases not matched to a gene. The CDR3 loop spans 15 amino acids. CDR1 is DFQATT, CDR2 SNEGSKA, per germline (reference sequence). Written as DNA, the CDR3 is TGCAGTGCCGCGACGGTAAGCGGGAGGATCGGTGAGCAGTTCTTC. It yields the protein CSAATVSGRIGEQFF.

J is TRBJ2-2 and V is TRBV20-1, with 10 bases that match TRBD2. Trimming cost V 3 bases and J 4 bases; bases outside gene matches: 5. The CDR3 has 15 residues. CDR1 DFQATT and CDR2 SNEGSKA come from the germline V gene (reference sequence). The CDR3 DNA is TGCAGTGCTAGGCTAGCGGGAGTTCTCACCGGGGAGCTGTTTTTT. Protein: CSARLAGVLTGELFF.

The table lists this clonotype with many counts. The rearrangement uses TRBV18 and TRBJ2-3, with D unclear. Trimming took 6 bases from V and 4 from J, leaving 14 bases between them. Germline CDR1 KGHSH, CDR2 LQKENI. CDR3 length: 14 amino acids. The chain's CDR3 is CASSPGRRADTQYF. CDR3 nucleotides: TGTGCCAGCTCTCCAGGACGGAGAGCAGATACGCAGTATTTT.

This clonotype has at least ten counts. The rearrangement links TRBV10-3 to TRBJ1-2, with D possibly matching TRBD1 (6 bases). With 4 bases removed from V and 7 bases from J, the gap between germline ends came to 25 bases. Germline CDR1 ENHRY, CDR2 SYGVKD. This CDR3 is built from 17 residues. The CDR3 loop reads CAISASGAKDSTPGYTF. Here the CDR3 DNA reads TGTGCCATCAGTGCATCGGGGGCCAAGGATTCAACCCCTGGCTACACCTTC.

The rearrangement uses TRBV6-1 and TRBJ2-7; 7 positions agree with TRBD2. CDR1 is MNHNS, CDR2 SASEGT, per germline. The CDR3 is 14 residues long. Trimming took 10 bases from V and 7 from J; bases not matched to a gene: 16. CDR3 sequence reads: CATRVAGSAGEQYV. CDR3 in DNA: TGTGCCACCCGCGTCGCCGGTTCAGCGGGAGAGCAGTACGTC.

This chain connects TRBV11-2 to TRBJ2-7; the D is unclear. The germline V gene encodes CDR1 SGHAT and CDR2 FQNNGV. V lost 5 bases and J lost 0, with 14 bases in between. This CDR3 contains 15 residues. CDR3 sequence: CASSPEDLPSYEQYV. Here the CDR3 DNA reads TGTGCCAGCAGCCCCGAGGACCTCCCCTCCTACGAGCAGTACGTC.

This sequence joins TRBV19 and TRBJ2-7, with D possibly TRBD2 on 6 matching bases. Between the trimmed V and J ends, which lost 8 bases and 0 bases, there was a span of 23 bases. This CDR3 has 17 amino acids. The germline V gene has CDR1 LNHDA and CDR2 SQIVND (reference sequence). The CDR3 reads CASPPAESGLASYEQYF. In DNA, the CDR3 is TGTGCCAGTCCCCCGGCGGAAAGCGGGCTTGCCTCCTACGAGCAGTACTTC.

This clonotype has ten or more counts. V and J are TRBV24-1 and TRBJ2-3, with D possibly being TRBD2 (5 bases). V lost 3 bases and J lost 4, with 10 bases in between. The CDR3 runs 14 residues. Germline V CDR1 and CDR2: KGHDR, SFDVKD. The CDR3: CATSDTRRADTQYF. CDR3 in DNA: TGTGCCACCAGTGATACTAGACGAGCAGATACGCAGTATTTT.

In this sample, this clonotype turned up many times. The chain uses TRBV5-1 and TRBJ2-2, with D uncertain. Germline V lookup: CDR1 SGHRS, CDR2 YFSETQ. Trimming left V 0 bases short and J 0 bases short, with 6 bases between. The CDR3 spans 15 residues. The DNA of the CDR3 is TGCGCCAGCAGCTTGGACCACACGAACACCGGGGAGCTGTTTTTT. It yields the protein CASSLDHTNTGELFF.

This rearrangement joins TRBV7-9 to TRBJ2-1; TRBD1 aligns across 7 bases. The germline CDR1 and CDR2 sequences are SEHNR and FQNEAQ (reference sequence). This CDR3 contains 16 residues. Germline trimming cut 4 bases from V and 8 bases from J; bases unmatched to any gene: 14. The CDR3 sequence: CASSSRGGGIRHEQFF. The CDR3 DNA reads as TGTGCCAGCAGCTCCAGAGGGGGCGGTATTAGACATGAGCAGTTCTTC.

The chain recombines TRBV11-3 with TRBJ2-5; a possible D gene is TRBD2 (5 bases). V lost 5 bases to trimming and J lost 5 bases, with 15 bases between them. The CDR3 extends over 14 amino acids. CDR1 and CDR2 (germline): SGHNT, YENEEA. CDR3: CASSKRAGGETQYF. The CDR3 bases are TGTGCCAGCAGCAAACGGGCCGGCGGGGAGACCCAGTACTTC.

The table lists this clonotype with a few counts. The chain recombines TRBV7-2 with TRBJ1-2; no firm D call. Trimming shortened V by 1 base and J by 4 bases, and 10 bases separated the two germline ends. CDR1 and CDR2 (germline): SGHTA, FQGNSA. The CDR3 extends over 14 amino acids. Here the CDR3 reads CASSLGSQSYGYTF. In nucleotides, the CDR3 is TGTGCCAGCAGCTTAGGATCACAGTCCTATGGCTACACCTTC. Supplemented by reference TRBV7-2 and TRBJ1-2, the full variable domain reads GAGVSQSPSNKVTEKGKDVELRCDPISGHTALYWYRQSLGQGLEFLIYFQGNSAPDKSGLPSDRFSAERTGGSVSTLTIQRTQQEDSAVYLCASSLGSQSYGYTFGSGTRLTVV.